These 18 T cell receptor beta chains originate from one sample sequenced in a study of T cells in Graves' hyperthyroidism and ophthalmopathy. Amplification yielded TCR beta CDR3 regions, with RNA transcripts as the source. HTBI primers drove first-round RT-PCR of the TCR CDR3. TCRdb reprocessed the multiplex PCR reads via MiXCR and lists one record per CDR3 protein. The sample gives 550,000 to 800,000 distinct CDR3 sequences, about 16% of which show up once; under 10% is in the top ten. What was sequenced was blood. The receptors derive from a man aged 18 to 29 with Graves' hyperthyroidism.

This clonotype was observed a handful of times. This sequence joins TRBV20-1 and TRBJ2-7, with 10 positions matching TRBD2. Losses at the gene ends were 6 bases for V and 4 bases for J; bases not matched to a gene: 9. This CDR3 has 14 amino acids. Per germline, CDR1 DFQATT and CDR2 SNEGSKA (reference sequence). Here the CDR3 DNA reads TGCAGTGCCAGTGGGACGGGACTAGCGTACGAGCAGTACTTC. It encodes CSASGTGLAYEQYF.

This clonotype has a handful of counts. The chain couples TRBV6-1 to TRBJ2-5; no clear D. V was shortened by 6 bases and J by 4 bases, with 15 bases between the two germline ends. Germline loops: CDR1 MNHNS, CDR2 SASEGT. The CDR3 consists of 14 residues. The CDR3 nucleotides read TGTGCCAGCAGGGTCGGCCGCCTTTCAGAGACCCAGTACTTC. Translated, it gives CASRVGRLSETQYF.

CDR3 protein: CSARDAGATNEKLFF. The CDR3 bases are TGCAGTGCTAGAGATGCAGGTGCAACTAATGAAAAACTGTTTTTT. The chain has TRBV20-1 and TRBJ1-4; D gene uncertain. The CDR3 has 15 residues. Trimming pared 0 bases from V and 0 bases from J, leaving 8 bases between. Germline V CDR1 and CDR2: DFQATT, SNEGSKA (reference sequence).

This clonotype occurred many times. This chain joins TRBV12-3 or TRBV12-4 and TRBJ2-1; D is unclear. The CDR3 spans 15 residues. Trimming removed 2 bases from V and 3 bases from J, with 11 bases in between. In DNA form, the CDR3 reads TGTGCCAGCAGTTTACTACAGCCCGACTACAATGAGCAGTTCTTC. It specifies CASSLLQPDYNEQFF.

This clonotype showed up just a few times. The chain uses TRBV20-1 and TRBJ2-1, with 10 nucleotides matching TRBD1. Trimming removed 0 bases from V and 8 bases from J; junction bases left unmatched: 7. Germline CDR1 is DFQATT and CDR2 is SNEGSKA (reference sequence). The CDR3 runs 15 residues. The CDR3 DNA reads as TGCAGTGCTAGAGATAGGGACAGGGGAGATTATGAGCAGTTCTTC. Translated, it gives CSARDRDRGDYEQFF.

Concerning this clonotype: One end of the junction varies from germline; a read error may be responsible. The genes are TRBV28 and TRBJ2-2; 10 bases agree with TRBD2. The CDR3 is 16 amino acids. Germline CDR1 reads MDHEN; CDR2 reads SYDVKM. CDR3 region: CASSLILAGRDGELLF. The CDR3 nucleotides read TGTGCCAGCAGTTTAATACTAGCGGGAAGAGACGGGGAGCTGCTTTTT.

This clonotype has ten or more counts. The chain employs TRBV28 and TRBJ2-5, with a possible D match to TRBD1 (5 bases). CDR1 MDHEN and CDR2 SYDVKM come from the germline V gene. V was shortened by 9 bases and J by 2 bases, with 16 bases between the two germline ends. This CDR3 spans 14 amino acids. The CDR3 bases are TGTGCCAGTGTGGGGCCACAGTTACAAGAGACCCAGTACTTC. It yields the protein CASVGPQLQETQYF.

The chain has TRBV28 and TRBJ2-1; 9 bases agree with TRBD1. J lost 10 bases, V lost 4 bases, and 11 bases had no gene match. The germline CDR1 and CDR2 sequences are MDHEN and SYDVKM. The CDR3 is 15 amino acids. The CDR3 sequence is CASSSGRDRVGEQFF. In nucleotides, the CDR3 is TGTGCCAGCAGTTCCGGCCGGGACAGGGTTGGGGAGCAGTTCTTC.

In its sample, this clonotype was seen many times. The rearrangement uses TRBV6-1 and TRBJ1-6; D gene ambiguous. Germline CDR1 reads MNHNS; CDR2 reads SASEGT. V was clipped by 5 bases and J by 9 bases, with 14 bases between them. The CDR3 length is 14 residues. This chain's CDR3 is CASSFGEIGSPLHF. CDR3 DNA: TGTGCCAGCAGTTTCGGGGAAATTGGTTCACCCCTCCACTTT.

The chain carries TRBV6-1 and TRBJ2-3, with D perhaps TRBD1 or TRBD2 (5 bases each). Germline V gene sequence: CDR1 MNHNS, CDR2 SASEGT. The ends were cut back, 7 bases at V and 10 bases at J, with 12 bases in the middle. There are 11 residues in the CDR3. The CDR3 sequence is CASTVGDAQYF. The CDR3 nucleotides read TGTGCCAGCACAGTGGGGGATGCGCAGTATTTT.

As to this clonotype: The junction shows a germline mismatch at one end, possibly a read error. The chain has TRBV28 and TRBJ1-4; D unresolved. Per the germline V gene, CDR1 is MDHEN and CDR2 is SYDVKM. The CDR3 is 14 residues long. The CDR3 spells CTSSLLRSNEKLFF. The CDR3, as DNA: TGTACCAGCAGCCTCCTCAGGTCCAATGAAAAACTGTTTTTT.

This clonotype was seen at least ten times. The rearrangement uses TRBV28 and TRBJ2-5; 12 positions match TRBD2. Germline CDR1 MDHEN, CDR2 SYDVKM. The CDR3 runs 18 residues. V was pared by 4 bases and J by 1 base, with 10 bases of the junction left unmatched. In DNA form, the CDR3 reads TGTGCCAGCAGTTCACCCGGGACTAGCGGGCAAGCCCAAGAGACCCAGTACTTC. This gives the protein CASSSPGTSGQAQETQYF.

The genes are TRBV5-4 and TRBJ2-5; D is tentatively TRBD1 or TRBD2 (6 bases each). CDR1 and CDR2 (germline): SGHNT, YYREEE (reference sequence). Trimming left V 4 bases short and J 4 bases short, with 23 bases between. The CDR3 is made up of 17 amino acids. DNA of the CDR3: TGTGCCAGCAGCCAAGGCTCTCGGGGGACACCCCGAGAGACCCAGTACTTC. Encoded protein: CASSQGSRGTPRETQYF.

This clonotype was found many times. The rearrangement uses TRBV11-1 and TRBJ2-3; TRBD1 matches at 11 bases. V lost 4 bases, J lost 2 bases, and 14 bases stayed unmatched. This CDR3 has 19 amino acids. CDR1 is SGHAT, CDR2 FQDESV, per germline (reference sequence). CDR3 amino acids: CASSSRTGGFLLHTDTQYF. The CDR3 DNA sequence: TGTGCCAGCAGCTCAAGGACAGGGGGCTTCCTCCTTCACACAGATACGCAGTATTTT.

The chain employs TRBV20-1 and TRBJ1-3, with D hard to call. This CDR3 region has 14 residues. CDR1 DFQATT and CDR2 SNEGSKA come from the germline V gene (reference sequence). V lost 5 bases and J 0 bases, leaving 11 bases between the germline ends. Here the CDR3 DNA reads TGCAGTGCTTCTAATCCGGGCTCTGGAAACACCATATATTTT. Amino acid sequence: CSASNPGSGNTIYF.

This sequence joins TRBV7-9 and TRBJ2-3; 9 bases agree with TRBD2. The CDR3 covers 18 residues. CDR1 is SEHNR and CDR2 is FQNEAQ in the germline V gene (reference sequence). The ends lost 1 base at V and 1 base at J; junction bases unmatched: 9. The CDR3 loop is CASSLDTSWTSGTDTQYF. For the CDR3, the DNA is TGTGCCAGCAGCTTAGATACGAGTTGGACTAGCGGCACAGATACGCAGTATTTT.

Ten or more counts support this clonotype. This chain uses TRBV11-2 with TRBJ2-5; 8 bases line up with TRBD1. The CDR3 contains 15 residues. With V trimmed by 5 bases and J by 7 bases, 12 bases remained unmatched. In germline, CDR1 is SGHAT, CDR2 FQNNGV. The DNA of the CDR3 is TGTGCCAGCAGCCAATCCTTTGGACAGGGACCGACCCAGTACTTC. Its protein product is CASSQSFGQGPTQYF. The full variable domain, with the rest looked up from reference TRBV11-2 and TRBJ2-5, is EAGVAQSPRYKIIEKRQSVAFWCNPISGHATLYWYQQILGQGPKLLIQFQNNGVVDDSQLPKDRFSAERLKGVDSTLKIQPAKLEDSAVYLCASSQSFGQGPTQYFGPGTRLLVL.

This clonotype was seen ten or more times. The chain couples TRBV7-9 to TRBJ2-5; a possible D gene is TRBD2 (5 bases). This CDR3 contains 13 residues. With 3 bases removed from V and 3 bases from J, the gap between germline ends came to 8 bases. The V gene's germline CDR1 is SEHNR and CDR2 FQNEAQ (reference sequence). The CDR3 is CASSFGAEETQYF. The DNA of the CDR3 is TGTGCCAGCAGCTTTGGAGCGGAAGAGACCCAGTACTTC.